A selection of T cell receptor beta chains follows, all from one sample in a study of cytomegalovirus exposure and HLA in healthy donors. Generated by immunoSEQ multiplex PCR, the TCRdb table keeps only in-frame clones and is missing some. The table has more than 150,000 clones, about 78% seen once; the top ten hold 1.4% to 1.5%. The sample taken for sequencing was PBMCs. The receptors were sampled from a male donor in good health and CMV-seronegative. The conserved cysteine and the conserved F or W are not part of the CDR3 here. Fields, in order: J gene, V gene, CDR3 protein.

>TRBJ2-1|TRBV6-4
ASSDLAGGPSYNEQF
>TRBJ2-5|TRBV2
ASSGTGIGETQY
>TRBJ2-7|TRBV4-3
ASSLDRGYAYEQY
>TRBJ2-1|TRBV4-2
ASSSRESGSDYNEQF
>TRBJ2-1|TRBV6-5
ASSADRSSYNEQF
>TRBJ2-3|TRBV10-1
ASTKRRRGRGDTQY
>TRBJ2-5|TRBV4-2
ASSQDLAGETQY
>TRBJ2-7|TRBV6-4
ASRTGLGQY
>TRBJ2-5|TRBV2
ASKDRAETQY
>TRBJ2-5|TRBV29-1
SVGGLAGEVDLGTQY
>TRBJ1-5|TRBV6-5
ASSYSANQPQH
>TRBJ2-1|TRBV28
ASSLGGGPFNEQF
>TRBJ1-4|TRBV15
ATSRDLRDEKLF
>TRBJ2-5|TRBV11-2
ASSFPGQFQETQY
>TRBJ2-2|TRBV7-9
ASSPGLANTGELF
>TRBJ1-1|TRBV11-2
ASSLRRGNTEAF
>TRBJ1-2|TRBV10-1
ASSLRTGVYGYT
>TRBJ1-5|TRBV6-5
ASRDSGNSNQPQH
>TRBJ2-7|TRBV7-2
ASSPDKAGGREQY
>TRBJ2-1|TRBV6-1
ASRRGGGVFDEQF
>TRBJ2-2|TRBV18
ASSRQANTGELF
>TRBJ1-5|TRBV4-1
ASSQDRNQPQH
>TRBJ2-1|TRBV4-1
ASSQAGAGAYNEQF
>TRBJ2-3|TRBV10-3
AIRWTSGSTDTQY
>TRBJ1-1|TRBV28
ASSFRGRAF
>TRBJ2-3|TRBV7-6
ASSLISGGGPTDTQY
>TRBJ2-2|TRBV4-3
ASSQGLAGAGELF
>TRBJ2-1|TRBV7-8
ASSLNPRGEQF
>TRBJ1-5|TRBV9
ASSNLDRGQPQH
>TRBJ1-2|TRBV28
ASRQGQGAPYGYT
>TRBJ2-7|TRBV28
ASSLGGALAGTLYEQY
>TRBJ2-7|TRBV5-1
ASSPDSSYEQY
>TRBJ2-2|TRBV5-1
ASSLRQDTTGELF
>TRBJ1-3|TRBV5-1
ASSLVAGNSGNTIY
>TRBJ2-2|TRBV19
ASSIYILNTGELF
>TRBJ2-2|TRBV7-8
ASSLMFGQGGHTGELF
>TRBJ2-7|TRBV7-2
ASSPPASAAYEQY
>TRBJ1-1|TRBV29-1
SVELAGKGTEAF
>NA|TRBV28
ASTSLGNYEQY
>TRBJ1-2|TRBV7-2
ASSPSGGGEGYT
>TRBJ2-3|TRBV6-1
ALRGGTDTQY
>TRBJ2-1|TRBV19
ASSIGGLAGVNEQF
>TRBJ2-1|TRBV4-3
ASSQEMTTGEQF
>TRBJ2-7|TRBV6-6
AHSGGQGISEQY
>TRBJ2-7|TRBV18
ASSPGQGAYEQY
>TRBJ2-7|TRBV6-5
ASSYSPLAGAYEQY
>TRBJ1-2|TRBV28
ASSIESYGYT
>TRBJ2-7|TRBV7-3
ASSLGAGARYEQY